This T cell receptor beta chain was documented in a study of blood T cell repertoires in COVID-19. The repertoire was sequenced with immunoSEQ multiplex PCR; TCRdb's copy has only in-frame clones and lacks some. Of 150,000 to 200,000 clones in the sample, 85% were seen once. J gave up 5 bases and V 5 bases, and 9 bases lay outside the gene matches. Germline CDR1 SGHTA, CDR2 FQGTGA. The CDR3 is made up of 16 amino acids. V and J are TRBV7-3 and TRBJ1-6; 7 bases are a match to TRBD1. The sequence was collected from a human donor with acute or convalescent COVID-19. The donor label of this sample is uncertain. The sequenced sample was peripheral blood. This chain's CDR3 is CASSPGTVLNNSPLHF. The CDR3, as DNA: TGTGCCAGCAGCCCCGGGACAGTACTCAATAATTCACCCCTCCACTTT.